One and the same sample provided the 28 T cell receptor beta chains below, sequenced in a study of blood T cell repertoires in COVID-19. This table comes from immunoSEQ multiplex PCR, and its TCRdb copy is limited to in-frame clones, with some not included. The sample lists roughly 250,000 clones, 80% to 90% occurring once. Sequencing input: PBMCs or T cells enriched from blood (not recorded which). These receptors came from a woman in her fifties or sixties who had recovered from COVID-19.

The CDR3 region has the DNA TGTGCTAGTGGAGTAGATCCGGTCCACTTT. Translated, it gives CASGVDPVHF. This chain uses TRBV12-5 with TRBJ1-6; D is unresolved. This CDR3 comprises 10 residues. CDR1 and CDR2 (germline): LGHNT, FRNRAP. Trimming removed 6 bases at V and 17 bases at J, with 11 bases between.

The J gene is TRBJ1-2, the V gene TRBV10-3; 7 nucleotides agree with TRBD1. The CDR3 consists of 14 residues. J gave up 6 bases and V 2 bases, and 6 bases lay outside the gene matches. From germline, CDR1 is ENHRY and CDR2 SYGVKD. The CDR3 DNA reads TGTGCCATCAGTGAGGCCGACAGGGCAGATGGCTACACCTTC. Its protein product is CAISEADRADGYTF.

The V gene is TRBV19, the J gene TRBJ1-2; 7 positions agree with TRBD1. CDR1 is LNHDA and CDR2 is SQIVND in the germline V gene (reference sequence). This CDR3 has 16 residues. The V gene end was trimmed by 0 bases and the J gene end by 4 bases; junction bases not matched to a gene: 8. The CDR3 nucleotides read TGTGCCAGTAGTATAGATCGCCCGGGACAGATCTATGGCTACACCTTC. Protein sequence: CASSIDRPGQIYGYTF.

The chain uses TRBV7-2 and TRBJ2-6; weak D call: TRBD2 (5 bases). This CDR3 has 15 amino acids. Germline CDR1 SGHTA, CDR2 FQGNSA. The V gene lost 8 bases and the J gene lost 1 base, with 12 bases spanning the gap. CDR3 coding DNA: TGTGCCAGCTCCACAGAGGGTTCTGGGGCCAACGTCCTGACTTTC. Translated, it gives CASSTEGSGANVLTF.

The chain has TRBV4-1 and TRBJ2-7; 7 bases map to TRBD1. This CDR3 region has 14 residues. The V and J ends lost 1 base and 4 bases, in that order; junction bases with no gene match: 4. Looked up from germline, CDR1 is MGHRA and CDR2 is YSYEKL. CDR3 in DNA: TGCGCCAGCAGCCAAGTGGACAGGCCTTACGAGCAGTACTTC. Translating gives CASSQVDRPYEQYF.

The J gene is TRBJ2-1, the V gene TRBV4-1; 12 nucleotides align to TRBD2. CDR3 size: 20 residues. Germline V gene sequence: CDR1 MGHRA, CDR2 YSYEKL. With V trimmed by 0 bases and J by 0 bases, 9 bases remained unmatched. CDR3 DNA: TGCGCCAGCAGCCAAGACAGGGGACTAGCGGGTCTTAGCTCCTACAATGAGCAGTTCTTC. Its protein product is CASSQDRGLAGLSSYNEQFF.

The chain recombines TRBV11-3 with TRBJ2-5; 7 nucleotides agree with TRBD2. With V trimmed by 5 bases and J by 2 bases, 5 bases remained unmatched. The CDR3 is 14 amino acids. Germline CDR1 reads SGHNT; CDR2 reads YENEEA. The CDR3 DNA is TGTGCCAGCAGCCGGACTAGTTCACAAGAGACCCAGTACTTC. Its protein is CASSRTSSQETQYF.

The chain recombines TRBV18 with TRBJ1-2; TRBD1 matches 8 bases. V gave up 3 bases and J gave up 6 bases; unmatched junction bases: 3. Germline loops: CDR1 KGHSH, CDR2 LQKENI. The CDR3 contains 13 residues. This CDR3 reads CASSPLTGDGYTF. As DNA, the CDR3 is TGTGCCAGCTCACCCCTGACAGGGGATGGCTACACCTTC.

The rearrangement links TRBV7-8 to TRBJ2-5; perhaps TRBD1 as D (6 bases). V was trimmed by 0 bases and J by 0 bases, leaving 14 bases between them. Germline CDR1 reads SGHVS; CDR2 reads FQNEAQ. The CDR3 contains 17 residues. CDR3 sequence: CASSLAQGWKYQETQYF. In DNA, the CDR3 is TGTGCCAGCAGCTTAGCACAGGGTTGGAAGTACCAAGAGACCCAGTACTTC.

The chain joins TRBV24-1 to TRBJ2-5; 11 positions agree with TRBD2. The CDR3 totals 16 residues. CDR1 is KGHDR, CDR2 SFDVKD, per germline. V lost 1 base, J lost 2 bases, and 2 bases stayed unmatched. The CDR3 DNA reads TGTGCCACCAGTGATTTCGGGACTAGCGGTCAAGAGACCCAGTACTTC. Translated, it gives CATSDFGTSGQETQYF.

This chain joins TRBV28 and TRBJ2-7, with 9 bases identical to TRBD1. Germline lookup yields CDR1 MDHEN and CDR2 SYDVKM. The CDR3 covers 14 residues. CDR3 sequence: CAAGGTGKSYEQYF. CDR3 DNA sequence: TGTGCAGCCGGCGGGACAGGGAAGTCCTACGAGCAGTACTTC. The full variable domain, in which reference TRBV28 and TRBJ2-7 provide the parts outside the CDR3, is DVKVTQSSRYLVKRTGEKVFLECVQDMDHENMFWYRQDPGLGLRLIYFSYDVKMKEKGDIPEGYSVSREKKERFSLILESASTNQTSMYLCAAGGTGKSYEQYFGPGTRLTVT.

The chain links TRBV7-9 to TRBJ2-3, with 7 positions matching TRBD2. CDR3 length: 15 amino acids. V trimming: 2 bases; J trimming: 0 bases; junction bases outside the gene matches: 2. Germline CDR1 and CDR2: SEHNR and FQNEAQ (reference sequence). The CDR3 DNA reads as TGTGCCAGCAGCTTAAGCGGGACGAGCACAGATACGCAGTATTTT. This encodes CASSLSGTSTDTQYF.

This clone appeared a single time. CDR3 loop: CASSRDRGESGNTIYF. The CDR3 DNA is TGCGCCAGCAGCAGGGACAGGGGGGAAAGTGGAAACACCATATATTTT. The chain combines TRBV5-1 with TRBJ1-3; 11 bases map to TRBD1. The CDR3 loop spans 16 amino acids. V shed 4 bases, J shed 3 bases, and the junction held 6 bases outside the gene matches. CDR1 is SGHRS, CDR2 YFSETQ, per germline.

This chain connects TRBV5-1 to TRBJ1-1; 7 bases line up with TRBD1. CDR1 SGHRS and CDR2 YFSETQ come from the germline V gene. V lost 6 bases to trimming and J lost 8 bases; unmatched junction nucleotides: 16. CDR3 length: 15 amino acids. The DNA of the CDR3 is TGCGCCAGCAACACTCTAACCGGGACAGCAGCCGAAGCTTTCTTT. Translated, it gives CASNTLTGTAAEAFF.

The genes are TRBV12-3 or TRBV12-4 and TRBJ1-5, with D tentatively TRBD1 (5 bases). There are 13 residues in the CDR3. V shed 2 bases and J shed 8 bases, with 10 bases lying between them. CDR3 amino acids: CASSLKGWEPQHF. In nucleotides, the CDR3 is TGTGCCAGCAGTTTAAAGGGGTGGGAGCCCCAGCATTTT.

The rearrangement links TRBV7-9 to TRBJ1-1; D is possibly TRBD1 (5 bases). The CDR3 spans 17 residues. Germline lookup yields CDR1 SEHNR and CDR2 FQNEAQ (reference sequence). Trimming stripped 1 base from V and 2 bases from J, with 17 bases between. DNA for the CDR3: TGTGCCAGCAGCTTAGGGTGGGGGGAGGACGTCAACACTGAAGCTTTCTTT. Residues: CASSLGWGEDVNTEAFF.

The CDR3 sequence: CASSVQGADEKLFF. The CDR3 DNA sequence: TGTGCCAGCAGCGTACAGGGGGCTGATGAAAAACTGTTTTTT. The V and J genes are TRBV11-2 and TRBJ1-4; 9 bases are shared with TRBD1. V lost 5 bases and J lost 6; bases outside the gene matches: 4. The CDR3 runs to 14 residues. Germline CDR1 and CDR2: SGHAT and FQNNGV.

The genes are TRBV5-6 and TRBJ2-2; D remains ambiguous. V was cut by 4 bases and J by 1 base, with 11 bases left in between. CDR1 SGHDT and CDR2 YYEEEE come from the germline V gene. The CDR3 runs to 15 residues. CDR3 loop: CASSRGARNTGELFF. The CDR3 DNA sequence: TGTGCCAGCAGCCGAGGAGCACGGAACACCGGGGAGCTGTTTTTT.

This chain joins TRBV2 and TRBJ2-1; TRBD2 agrees at 8 bases. Germline V gives CDR1 SNHLY, CDR2 FYNNEI. This CDR3 has 15 residues. Trimming took 5 bases from V and 8 from J; bases not matched to a gene: 11. DNA for the CDR3: TGTGCCAGCAGTACTACTAGCGGATATTCCCATGAGCAGTTCTTC. Amino acid sequence: CASSTTSGYSHEQFF. Using reference TRBV2 and TRBJ2-1 for the parts outside the CDR3, the full variable domain is EPEVTQTPSHQVTQMGQEVILRCVPISNHLYFYWYRQILGQKVEFLVSFYNNEISEKSEIFDDQFSVERPDGSNFTLKIRSTKLEDSAMYFCASSTTSGYSHEQFFGPGTRLTVL.

V gene TRBV5-4 combines with J gene TRBJ2-1, with 7 nucleotides matching TRBD1. Per germline, CDR1 SGHNT and CDR2 YYREEE (reference sequence). The CDR3 extends over 16 amino acids. The ends lost 1 base at V and 2 bases at J; junction bases unmatched: 6. The CDR3 DNA reads TGTGCCAGCAGCTTGAGAGGGCAGGGGGCCTACAATGAGCAGTTCTTC. It codes for CASSLRGQGAYNEQFF.

The V call is TRBV11-2, the J call TRBJ2-2, with 8 nucleotides matching TRBD1. Trimming at V came to 3 bases and at J to 9 bases, leaving 9 bases not matched to a gene. This CDR3 region has 15 residues. CDR1 SGHAT and CDR2 FQNNGV come from the germline V gene. CDR3 DNA sequence: TGTGCCAGCAGCTTTAGGACAGGGCTCGTTAGGGAGCTGTTTTTT. Translated, it gives CASSFRTGLVRELFF.

This chain connects TRBV5-8 to TRBJ1-3, with D possibly matching TRBD1 (6 bases). Per germline, CDR1 SGHTS and CDR2 YDEGEE. CDR3 length equals 17 residues. Trimming shortened V by 4 bases and J by 0 bases, and 17 bases separated the two germline ends. DNA of the CDR3: TGTGCCAGCAGCCGAGCGGGGGCGGCATACTCTGGAAACACCATATATTTT. Protein sequence: CASSRAGAAYSGNTIYF.

This chain joins TRBV21-1 and TRBJ2-2; the table's D gene call, TRBD2, was not cross checked with the DNA. TRBV21-1 corresponds to a pseudogene. This CDR3 spans 13 amino acids. CDR3 DNA: TGTGCCAGCAGGCGGGCCCTCACCGGGGAGCTGTTTTTT. It is translated as CASRRALTGELFF.

In nucleotides, the CDR3 is TGTGCCAGCAGCCAAGTAAGGGGGCAGCCCCAGCATTTT. Its translation is CASSQVRGQPQHF. The V call is TRBV3-1 (or the pseudogene TRBV3-2), the J call TRBJ1-5, with TRBD1 as a possible D gene (6 bases). Germline lookup yields CDR1 LGHDT and CDR2 YNNKEL (reference sequence). Trimming cost V 1 base and J 7 bases, with 8 bases left between them. The CDR3 loop spans 13 amino acids.

This rearrangement joins TRBV5-5 to TRBJ2-7, with 8 bases aligning to TRBD2. The CDR3 runs 17 residues. Germline CDR1 SGHKS, CDR2 YYEKEE (reference sequence). The V and J ends lost 4 bases and 0 bases, in that order; junction bases with no gene match: 12. CDR3 in DNA: TGTGCCAGCAGCGCACCACCACTAGCGGCCTCCTCCTACGAGCAGTACTTC. This gives the protein CASSAPPLAASSYEQYF.

The chain carries TRBV2 and TRBJ2-1; possible D gene TRBD1, 5 bases. This CDR3 comprises 16 residues. Trimming took 0 bases from V and 5 from J, leaving 14 bases between them. Per germline, CDR1 SNHLY and CDR2 FYNNEI. Here the CDR3 reads CASSEAPGKGHNEQFF. The CDR3 DNA reads TGTGCCAGCAGTGAAGCCCCAGGGAAAGGCCACAATGAGCAGTTCTTC.

The CDR3 sequence: CATGGRLANTGELFF. CDR3 DNA: TGTGCCACTGGGGGGAGACTAGCTAACACCGGGGAGCTGTTTTTT. The chain uses TRBV19 and TRBJ2-2; the match to TRBD2 covers 7 bases. Germline-derived CDR1 and CDR2 are LNHDA and SQIVND (reference sequence). The CDR3 loop spans 15 amino acids. Trimming cost V 10 bases and J 2 bases; bases outside gene matches: 10.

The V gene is TRBV27, the J gene TRBJ2-5; no definite D call. Germline V lookup: CDR1 MNHEY, CDR2 SMNVEV (reference sequence). The CDR3 is made up of 13 amino acids. V shed 5 bases and J shed 4 bases, with 11 bases lying between them. The CDR3 reads CASSPLDLETQYF. The CDR3 nucleotides are TGTGCCAGCAGTCCGCTAGATCTAGAGACCCAGTACTTC.